These 11 T cell receptor beta chains were all obtained from the same sample, sequenced in a study of T cell repertoires in cytomegalovirus infection. From the reads, TCRdb called clonotypes with MiXCR, one entry per CDR3 protein. The data contain some 220,000 distinct CDR3 sequences, roughly an eighth of them singletons. Sequenced sample: PBMCs. The receptors come from a human donor in good health (CMV status not recorded). Some clones in this sample may be carry-over from other donors' samples.

This clonotype was seen repeatedly, ten times or more. The chain is built from TRBV7-2 and TRBJ2-5, with 9 bases identical to TRBD2. CDR1 and CDR2 (germline): SGHTA, FQGNSA. The CDR3 runs to 15 residues. Trimming cost V 2 bases and J 2 bases; bases outside gene matches: 3. Written as DNA, the CDR3 is TGTGCCAGCAGCTTACAGCGGGGGGTTCAAGAGACCCAGTACTTC. Protein: CASSLQRGVQETQYF.

This clonotype was seen repeatedly, ten times or more. This chain joins TRBV25-1 and TRBJ1-5; D not resolved. Per germline, CDR1 MGHDK and CDR2 SYGVNS. The CDR3 spans 14 residues. V lost 2 bases and J lost 3, with 8 bases in between. CDR3 in DNA: TGTGCCAGCAGTGAAGTCAGCGTCAATCAGCCCCAGCATTTT. Translating gives CASSEVSVNQPQHF.

The sample holds a few counts of this clonotype. The V call is TRBV19, the J call TRBJ1-1; D call uncertain. CDR3 length: 13 amino acids. Per the germline V gene, CDR1 is LNHDA and CDR2 is SQIVND (reference sequence). Trimming cost V 5 bases and J 4 bases, with 11 bases left between them. Written as DNA, the CDR3 is TGTGCCAGTAGTTCGTCACTAGGCACTGAAGCTTTCTTT. It specifies CASSSSLGTEAFF.

This clonotype has a count of ten or more. This chain links TRBV6-2 or TRBV6-3 with TRBJ2-2, with TRBD2 matching 13 bases. CDR3 length: 14 residues. The germline CDR1 and CDR2 sequences are MNHEY and SVGEGT. The junction had 8 bases not matched to a gene; V was cut back by 11 bases and J by 8 bases. The chain's CDR3 is CAGGGLAGVGELFF. CDR3 nucleotide sequence: TGTGCCGGCGGTGGACTAGCGGGAGTTGGGGAGCTGTTTTTT.

This clonotype has only a few counts. The CDR3, as DNA: TGTGCCAGCAGCGCCAGGGGGCAAGAGACCCAGTACTTC. Translated: CASSARGQETQYF. The V and J genes are TRBV9 and TRBJ2-5, with 7 positions matching TRBD1. The germline V gene has CDR1 SGDLS and CDR2 YYNGEE. V shed 3 bases and J 2 bases; nucleotides not matched to a gene: 1. The CDR3 spans 13 residues.

In this sample, this clonotype turned up many times. The rearrangement links TRBV7-8 to TRBJ1-2; D unclear. Germline V lookup: CDR1 SGHVS, CDR2 FQNEAQ. The CDR3 runs 15 residues. Trimming pared 1 base from V and 0 bases from J, leaving 9 bases between. CDR3 protein: CASSLVRFPNYGYTF. The CDR3 DNA is TGTGCCAGCAGCTTAGTAAGGTTTCCTAACTATGGCTACACCTTC.

Concerning this clonotype itself: Since a much larger clone is just one base distant, this may be a read error. This chain uses TRBV6-5 with TRBJ2-7, with a weak D call TRBD1 (5 bases). In germline, CDR1 is MNHEY, CDR2 SVGAGI. This CDR3 comprises 16 residues. As DNA, the CDR3 is TGTGCCCGCAGTTACGAGCAGGGCAGACTGTACTACGAGCAGTACTTC. Translated: CARSYEQGRLYYEQYF.

This clonotype has just a few counts. The rearrangement joins TRBV2 to TRBJ2-7, with 9 bases lining up with TRBD1. Germline CDR1 reads SNHLY; CDR2 reads FYNNEI. The trim removed 6 bases at V and 3 bases at J, leaving 12 bases unmatched. This CDR3 spans 16 amino acids. This CDR3 reads CASRVLHGTGYYEQYF. DNA for the CDR3: TGTGCCAGCAGGGTCCTTCATGGGACAGGGTACTACGAGCAGTACTTC.

This sequence joins TRBV19 and TRBJ2-7; possible D gene TRBD2, 5 bases. The germline gives CDR1 LNHDA, CDR2 SQIVND (reference sequence). V was shortened by 6 bases and J by 7 bases, with 19 bases between the two germline ends. The CDR3 has 14 amino acids. The CDR3 reads CASSTQGPSGEQYF. DNA for the CDR3: TGTGCCAGTAGCACTCAAGGGCCCTCGGGGGAGCAGTACTTC.

This clonotype was detected many times. The rearrangement joins TRBV7-6 to TRBJ2-1, with D possibly matching TRBD2 (6 bases). Germline V gene data show CDR1 as SGHVS and CDR2 as FNYEAQ. V dropped 4 bases and J dropped 0 bases, with 13 bases sitting between them. The CDR3 loop spans 16 amino acids. The CDR3 protein is CASSSPSASSYNEQFF. CDR3 nucleotide sequence: TGTGCCAGCAGCTCCCCTAGCGCGAGCTCCTACAATGAGCAGTTCTTC.

The chain joins TRBV12-3 or TRBV12-4 to TRBJ2-7; perhaps TRBD2 as D (6 bases). Between the trimmed V and J ends, which lost 6 bases and 2 bases, there was a span of 17 bases. There are 15 residues in the CDR3. CDR3 in DNA: TGTGCCAGCAGCCCATGGGGGGACGCAGCCTACGAGCAGTACTTC. Residues: CASSPWGDAAYEQYF.